One sample yielded the 3 T cell receptor beta chains listed below, sequenced in a study of low-dose radiotherapy and immunotherapy resistance in tumors. First-strand cDNA used TRAV- and TRBV-specific primers, covering alpha and beta chains. Over approximately 20 PCR cycles, TCRs were amplified from a constant-region primer and V-primer adapter. From the reads, TCRdb called clonotypes with MiXCR, one entry per CDR3 protein. The sample records over 15,000 distinct CDR3 sequences, roughly 70% being singletons. These receptors came from a human donor with advanced metastatic prostate, ovarian, gallbladder or colorectal cancer (not recorded which). This table probably holds off-target reads from a library built for another chain.

The V call is TRBV9, the J call TRBJ1-2; no clear D gene. Trimming removed 1 base at V and 0 bases at J, with 7 bases between. The CDR3 consists of 14 residues. Germline lookup yields CDR1 SGDLS and CDR2 YYNGEE. The DNA for the CDR3 is TGTGCCAGCAGCGTAAGGCTATCTAACTATGGCTACACCTTC. It yields the protein CASSVRLSNYGYTF.

This chain connects TRBV12-3 or TRBV12-4 to TRBJ2-1; D is uncertain. The V end was cut by 2 bases, the J end by 7 bases, with 9 bases between. There are 13 residues in the CDR3. The CDR3 DNA is TGTGCCAGCAGTTTAAGAATGGTTAATGAGCAGTTCTTC. Translation: CASSLRMVNEQFF.

The chain recombines TRBV6-2 or TRBV6-3 with TRBJ2-7; a possible D gene is TRBD2 (6 bases). CDR3 size: 12 residues. Germline CDR1 and CDR2: MNHEY and SVGEGT. Trimming shortened V by 7 bases and J by 6 bases, and 13 bases separated the two germline ends. CDR3: CASKLEGSEQYF. The CDR3 DNA reads TGTGCCAGCAAATTGGAGGGTTCCGAGCAGTACTTC.